Listed here are 15 T cell receptor beta chains from one sample, sequenced in a study of blood T cell repertoires in COVID-19. Produced via immunoSEQ multiplex PCR; TCRdb's table is partial and in-frame only. The profile shows roughly 46,000 clones, around 85% of them singletons. The sequenced sample was peripheral blood. The source of these receptors is a human donor in a cohort sampled during active COVID-19. The donor label of this sample is uncertain.

This rearrangement joins TRBV9 to TRBJ2-3, with 8 positions matching TRBD2. Unmatched junction bases numbered 10, after V lost 1 base and J lost 3 bases. There are 17 residues in the CDR3. Germline values: CDR1 SGDLS, CDR2 YYNGEE. DNA of the CDR3: TGTGCCAGCAGCGTATTTTCTAGCGGGTTTGGGACAGATACGCAGTATTTT. Encoded protein: CASSVFSSGFGTDTQYF. Together with reference TRBV9 and TRBJ2-3, the CDR3 gives the full variable domain: DSGVTQTPKHLITATGQRVTLRCSPRSGDLSVYWYQQSLDQGLQFLIQYYNGEERAKGNILERFSAQQFPDLHSELNLSSLELGDSALYFCASSVFSSGFGTDTQYFGPGTRLTVL.

The gene calls are TRBV19 and TRBJ2-4; TRBD1 agrees at 9 bases. CDR3 size: 16 residues. Germline CDR1 is LNHDA and CDR2 is SQIVND (reference sequence). Germline trimming cut 3 bases from V and 2 bases from J; bases unmatched to any gene: 5. Written as DNA, the CDR3 is TGTGCCAGTAGTATGGGACAGGGATCAACCAAAAACATTCAGTACTTC. It yields the protein CASSMGQGSTKNIQYF.

J is TRBJ1-5 and V is TRBV6-5; the D is unclear. The CDR3 extends over 15 amino acids. Germline loops: CDR1 MNHEY, CDR2 SVGAGI. V shed 6 bases and J shed 4 bases, with 16 bases lying between them. CDR3: CASSPRLDTNQPQHF. DNA of the CDR3: TGTGCCAGCAGCCCCCGGTTAGATACGAATCAGCCCCAGCATTTT.

The J gene is TRBJ2-7, the V gene TRBV5-1; TRBD1 aligns across 9 bases. This CDR3 has 15 residues. Losses at the gene ends were 6 bases for V and 8 bases for J; bases not matched to a gene: 15. CDR1 and CDR2 from the germline V gene are SGHRS and YFSETQ. As DNA, the CDR3 is TGCGCCAGCATGATGGGGGGGACAGGGACTTCAAAGCAGTACTTC. It yields the protein CASMMGGTGTSKQYF.

V and J are TRBV10-3 and TRBJ2-3; 7 bases match TRBD1. CDR3 length: 13 amino acids. The V gene end was trimmed by 7 bases and the J gene end by 3 bases; junction bases not matched to a gene: 4. Germline lookup yields CDR1 ENHRY and CDR2 SYGVKD. CDR3 nucleotides: TGTGCCATCAAGCTACAGGGGACAGATACGCAGTATTTT. Translation gives CAIKLQGTDTQYF.

This chain links TRBV11-2 with TRBJ1-5; D remains ambiguous. Germline CDR1 and CDR2: SGHAT and FQNNGV. Trimming took off 5 bases at V and 7 bases at J, with 15 bases between the two ends. CDR3 length equals 14 residues. CDR3 sequence (DNA): TGTGCCAGCAGCCGATTCGGGATGGGACAGCCCCAGCATTTT. Residues: CASSRFGMGQPQHF.

This chain links TRBV15 with TRBJ2-1, with a tentative D call TRBD2 (5 bases). The CDR3 consists of 15 residues. The V gene lost 1 base and the J gene lost 3 bases, with 10 bases spanning the gap. Germline V gives CDR1 LNHNV, CDR2 YYDKDF (reference sequence). The DNA of the CDR3 is TGTGCCACCAGCAGAGTTAGCGCCTACTACAATGAGCAGTTCTTC. Its protein product is CATSRVSAYYNEQFF.

The V and J genes are TRBV19 and TRBJ1-6, with D uncertain. From germline, CDR1 is LNHDA and CDR2 SQIVND (reference sequence). V was shortened by 2 bases and J by 7 bases, with 12 bases between the two germline ends. This CDR3 contains 15 residues. The CDR3 nucleotides read TGTGCCAGTAGTATACAAGGAGGTGTCAATTCACCCCTCCACTTT. This gives the protein CASSIQGGVNSPLHF.

The chain uses TRBV4-2 and TRBJ2-7; no reliable D call. Germline CDR1 and CDR2: LGHNA and YNFKEQ. CDR3 length: 15 residues. Between the trimmed V and J ends, which lost 8 bases and 4 bases, there was a span of 21 bases. CDR3 DNA: TGTGCCAGCCGATCCTCAGACTCTTTCATATACGAGCAGTACTTC. It is translated as CASRSSDSFIYEQYF.

This clone was recorded once. This chain links TRBV11-2 with TRBJ2-7; tentative D call: TRBD2 (6 bases). The length of the CDR3 is 15 residues. CDR1 is SGHAT, CDR2 FQNNGV, per germline. Trimming left V 4 bases short and J 2 bases short, with 15 bases between. The CDR3 loop reads CASSSTGGFTYEQYF. The CDR3 DNA is TGTGCCAGCAGCTCAACCGGGGGATTCACCTACGAGCAGTACTTC.

This clone was observed a handful of times. The rearrangement links TRBV5-1 to TRBJ2-7; 7 positions match TRBD1. The V gene's germline CDR1 is SGHRS and CDR2 YFSETQ. This CDR3 region has 14 residues. Unmatched junction bases numbered 2, after V lost 0 bases and J lost 2 bases. CDR3 nucleotides: TGCGCCAGCAGCTTGGGGGACAGACCCTACGAGCAGTACTTC. It yields the protein CASSLGDRPYEQYF.

The chain joins TRBV27 to TRBJ2-2, with a tentative D call TRBD2 (7 bases). This CDR3 is built from 17 residues. Germline V lookup: CDR1 MNHEY, CDR2 SMNVEV (reference sequence). V dropped 1 base and J dropped 1 base, with 13 bases sitting between them. DNA for the CDR3: TGTGCCAGCAGTTTATACGGCGGGGGCTTGAACACCGGGGAGCTGTTTTTT. Residues: CASSLYGGGLNTGELFF.

The genes are TRBV30 and TRBJ2-7; 8 nucleotides align to TRBD2. After removal of 0 bases from V and 6 bases from J, the junction contained 1 base not matched to a gene. This CDR3 is built from 12 residues. Germline CDR1 reads GTSNPN; CDR2 reads SVGIG (reference sequence). The CDR3 here is CAWSVRGGEQYF. DNA for the CDR3: TGTGCCTGGAGTGTACGGGGGGGCGAGCAGTACTTC.

V gene TRBV7-3 combines with J gene TRBJ1-1, with 11 bases identical to TRBD1. Germline V CDR1 and CDR2: SGHTA, FQGTGA. The CDR3 runs 13 residues. After removal of 5 bases from V and 5 bases from J, the junction contained 1 base not matched to a gene. In nucleotides, the CDR3 is TGTGCCAGCAGCGGACAGGGGGCAACTGAAGCTTTCTTT. Translating it yields CASSGQGATEAFF.

The chain is built from TRBV12-5 and TRBJ2-5, with D maybe TRBD2 (5 bases). The V end lost 3 bases, the J end lost 1 base, and 6 bases lay between the germline ends. The CDR3 is made up of 13 amino acids. Germline lookup yields CDR1 LGHNT and CDR2 FRNRAP. Here the CDR3 DNA reads TGTGCTAGTGGTTTTCGGGGCCAAGAGACCCAGTACTTC. It is translated as CASGFRGQETQYF.